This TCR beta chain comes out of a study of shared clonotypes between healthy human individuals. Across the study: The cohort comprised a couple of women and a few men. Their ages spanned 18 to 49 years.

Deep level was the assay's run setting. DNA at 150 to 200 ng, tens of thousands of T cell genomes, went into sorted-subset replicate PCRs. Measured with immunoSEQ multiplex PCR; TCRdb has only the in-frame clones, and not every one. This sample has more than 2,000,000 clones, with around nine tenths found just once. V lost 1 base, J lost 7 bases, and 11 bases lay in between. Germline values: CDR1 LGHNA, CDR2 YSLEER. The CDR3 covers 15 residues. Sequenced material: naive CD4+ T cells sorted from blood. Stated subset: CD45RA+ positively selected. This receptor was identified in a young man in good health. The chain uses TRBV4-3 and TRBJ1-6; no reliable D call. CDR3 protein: CASSQALQQNSPLHF. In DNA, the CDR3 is TGCGCCAGCAGCCAAGCTCTACAGCAAAATTCACCCCTCCACTTT.